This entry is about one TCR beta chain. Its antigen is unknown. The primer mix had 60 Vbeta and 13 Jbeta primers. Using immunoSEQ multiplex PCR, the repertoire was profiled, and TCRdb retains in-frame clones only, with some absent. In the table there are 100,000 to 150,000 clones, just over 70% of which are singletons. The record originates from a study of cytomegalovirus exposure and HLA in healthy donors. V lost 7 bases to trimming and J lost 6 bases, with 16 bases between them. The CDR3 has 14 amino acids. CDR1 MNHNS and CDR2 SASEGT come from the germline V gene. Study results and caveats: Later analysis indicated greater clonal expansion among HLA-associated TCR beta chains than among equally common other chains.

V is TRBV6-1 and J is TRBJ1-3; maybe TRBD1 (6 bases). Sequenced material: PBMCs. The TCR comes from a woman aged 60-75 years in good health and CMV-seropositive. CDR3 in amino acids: CASTASQGPNTIYF. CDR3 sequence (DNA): TGTGCCAGCACGGCATCACAGGGCCCAAACACCATATATTTT.